The rows below give T cell receptor beta chains drawn from one sample of a study of blood T cell repertoires in COVID-19. Libraries were prepared by immunoSEQ multiplex PCR; TCRdb keeps only in-frame clonotypes and omits some of them. The data hold 95,000 to 150,000 clones, with about 80% observed a single time. Material: peripheral blood. Source of these receptors: a man aged 35 to 55 with active or convalescent COVID-19. The CDR3 runs from the conserved cysteine through the conserved F or W. Each record gives: clone size, V gene, J gene, D gene, CDR3 DNA, CDR3 protein. The D gene is left open where the match is weak. Not all rows give a size; the values are once, few, many and, for expanded clones, a class.

few,TRBV7-9,TRBJ1-5,TRBD1,TGTGCCAGCAGCCCCTGGACAGGCGGCTCCAATCAGCCCCAGCATTTT,CASSPWTGGSNQPQHF
NA,TRBV5-6,TRBJ2-7,NA,TGTGCCAGCAGCTTGGGCGGAACCTACGAGCAGTACTTC,CASSLGGTYEQYF
NA,TRBV19,TRBJ1-5,TRBD1,TGTGCCAGCAGATATCCGGGACAGGGGAATCAGCCCCAGCATTTT,CASRYPGQGNQPQHF
NA,TRBV3-1/TRBV3-2,TRBJ1-2,NA,TGTGCCAGCAGCCAAGGGAGGGGCAAGTGGGACTATGGCTACACCTTC,CASSQGRGKWDYGYTF
NA,TRBV5-1,TRBJ1-2,TRBD1,TGCGCCAGCAGCCCCGGGACAGACCATTATGGCTACACCTTC,CASSPGTDHYGYTF
many,TRBV9,TRBJ2-1,NA,TGTGCCAGCAGCGTAGAGATCGGGAACTACAATGAGCAGTTCTTC,CASSVEIGNYNEQFF
NA,TRBV15,TRBJ1-1,NA,TGTGCCACCAGGACATCAGGGTACGCTTTCTTT,CATRTSGYAFF
NA,TRBV19,TRBJ2-1,NA,TGTGCCAGTAGTATAACTGCGCCCTCCTACAATGAGCAGTTCTTC,CASSITAPSYNEQFF
once,TRBV4-3,TRBJ1-1,NA,TGCGCCAGCAGCCAAGATAGGGGGGGCCCTGAAGCTTTCTTT,CASSQDRGGPEAFF
NA,TRBV6-6,TRBJ2-7,NA,TGTGCCAGCACTGGGGGGGCTGGGTACGAGCAGTACTTC,CASTGGAGYEQYF
NA,TRBV19,TRBJ2-1,TRBD1,TGTGCCAGTTTGGACAGGGGTCTGAGCGATGAGCAGTTCTTC,CASLDRGLSDEQFF
NA,TRBV28,TRBJ2-7,NA,TGTGCCAGCAGTTTAGGGAGGGCAGGGGCTATACGAGGGCAGTACTTC,CASSLGRAGAIRGQYF
NA,TRBV6-6,TRBJ1-2,NA,TGTGCCAGCAGTCGCGCACTACAGGGTACGGCTAACTATGGCTACACCTTC,CASSRALQGTANYGYTF
few,TRBV3-1/TRBV3-2,TRBJ1-2,NA,TGTGCCAGCAGCCAAGCAGGCTTGCCCCGGGGCTACACCTTC,CASSQAGLPRGYTF
NA,TRBV25-1,TRBJ1-2,TRBD1,TGTGCCAGCAGTGAAAATTCCCGGACAGGTTCCTTTGGCTACACCTTC,CASSENSRTGSFGYTF
NA,TRBV5-1,TRBJ2-7,TRBD1,TGCGCCAGCAGCTCGGGCGGGACAGGGATTTACGAGCAGTACTTC,CASSSGGTGIYEQYF
NA,TRBV2,TRBJ1-1,NA,TGTGCCAGCAGAGCAGACGCTTGGAGTACTGAAGCTTTCTTT,CASRADAWSTEAFF
NA,TRBV6-5,TRBJ2-3,TRBD2,TGTGCCAGCAGGACGGGGGGGCCCGGAGATACGCAGTATTTT,CASRTGGPGDTQYF
NA,TRBV3-1/TRBV3-2,TRBJ2-2,NA,TGTGCCAGCAGTCTTAACACCGGGGAGCTGTTTTTT,CASSLNTGELFF
NA,TRBV3-1/TRBV3-2,TRBJ1-1,NA,TGTGCCAGCAGCCAAAGCGTTATAAGGAACACTGAAGCTTTCTTT,CASSQSVIRNTEAFF
NA,TRBV7-2,TRBJ2-1,NA,TGTGCCAGCAGCTTTAGCGCCTACAATGAGCAGTTCTTC,CASSFSAYNEQFF
NA,TRBV6-5,TRBJ1-5,NA,TGTGCCTTCCGAGGGCAGCCCCAGCATTTT,CAFRGQPQHF
NA,TRBV6-2/TRBV6-3,TRBJ1-5,NA,TGTGCCAGCAGTTCTAAGAGGTTATATCAGCCCCAGCATTTT,CASSSKRLYQPQHF
once,TRBV7-6,TRBJ2-5,NA,TGTGCCAGCAGCTTAGAAGGCGTTGGCAGAGGAGAGACCCAGTACTTC,CASSLEGVGRGETQYF
few,TRBV7-9,TRBJ1-2,NA,TGTGCCAGCAGCTTAAGGCCCCGTAGCGGCTACACCTTC,CASSLRPRSGYTF
few,TRBV23-1,TRBJ1-2,TRBD1,TGCGCCAGCAGTCACCCCCACCGAGACAGGGCGCGACCCTTC,CASSHPHRDRARPF
few,TRBV5-1,TRBJ1-2,NA,TGCGCCAGCACCGTCGGGGGAGCAAATGGAGCTAACTATGGCTACACCTTC,CASTVGGANGANYGYTF
NA,TRBV2,TRBJ2-5,NA,TGTGCCAGCAGTGTCCTAGAGACCCAGTACTTC,CASSVLETQYF
once,TRBV28,TRBJ2-7,NA,TGTGCCAGCAGGTTCCGCCTTGAGGGGACACGGACCTACGAGCAGTACTTC,CASRFRLEGTRTYEQYF
NA,TRBV11-2,TRBJ1-1,NA,TGTGCCAGCAGCCGGACATTCTCGGCTTTCTTT,CASSRTFSAFF
many,TRBV7-8,TRBJ2-1,TRBD2,TGTGCCAGCAGCTTAGTCTCAAGCGGGGGTGACGCGCAGTTCTTC,CASSLVSSGGDAQFF
NA,TRBV24-1,TRBJ1-5,NA,TGTGCCACCAGTGTAGGGGGACCGCTAAACAATCAGCCCCAGCATTTT,CATSVGGPLNNQPQHF
once,TRBV5-4,TRBJ1-2,NA,TGTGCCAGCCGCTGGACGGGAGAAGGTGGCTACACCTTC,CASRWTGEGGYTF
NA,TRBV10-2,TRBJ2-7,NA,TGCGCCAGCCTCACCCCCCGGGGGTCGTACGAGCAGTACTTC,CASLTPRGSYEQYF
NA,TRBV18,TRBJ1-1,NA,TGTGCCAGCTCCAGCACGAGGGACACTGAAGCTTTCTTT,CASSSTRDTEAFF
NA,TRBV2,TRBJ2-4,NA,TGTGCCAGCGAGCTAGCCAAAAACATTCAGTACTTC,CASELAKNIQYF
NA,TRBV5-1,TRBJ2-7,TRBD2,TGCGCCAGCAGAAGTTCCGGGACTAGCGACGAGCAGTACTTC,CASRSSGTSDEQYF
NA,TRBV7-9,TRBJ1-4,NA,TGTGCCAGCAGCTCCCACGGGGGGGGAAATGAAAAACTGTTTTTT,CASSSHGGGNEKLFF
NA,TRBV19,TRBJ2-1,NA,TGTGCCAGTAGTGCCCGGGACACGGGGTTGGGTGAGCAGTTCTTC,CASSARDTGLGEQFF
NA,TRBV2,TRBJ2-7,NA,TGTGCCAGCAGTGAACGCAGGGTGGTACACGAGCAGTACTTC,CASSERRVVHEQYF
NA,TRBV27,TRBJ1-6,NA,TGTGCCAGCAGTAGGGAGGGAAAGTCACCCCTCCACTTT,CASSREGKSPLHF
NA,TRBV2,TRBJ2-3,TRBD2,TGTGCCAGCCACCCTAGCGGGAGCATGGCAGATACGCAGTATTTT,CASHPSGSMADTQYF
NA,TRBV7-9,TRBJ1-5,TRBD1,TGTGCCAGCAGCTTAGGGGGACAGGGAAGCCAGCCCCAGCATTTT,CASSLGGQGSQPQHF
NA,TRBV15,TRBJ1-2,NA,TGTGCCACCAGCAAAGGTAGAGGGCCAAACTATGGCTACACCTTC,CATSKGRGPNYGYTF
NA,TRBV10-2,TRBJ1-1,TRBD1,TGCGCCAGCAGTGAGGGACAGGAGAACACTGAAGCTTTCTTT,CASSEGQENTEAFF
NA,TRBV2,TRBJ1-1,NA,TGTGCCAGCAGTGTTTGGGAGGGTATGGCTGAAGCTTTCTTT,CASSVWEGMAEAFF
NA,TRBV27,TRBJ1-6,NA,TGTGCCAGCAGGGGCCCAAACTCACCCCTCCACTTT,CASRGPNSPLHF
NA,TRBV9,TRBJ2-1,NA,TGTGCCAGCAATCTAAGGGGACTGCCCGACAATGAGCAGTTCTTC,CASNLRGLPDNEQFF
NA,TRBV4-1,TRBJ1-1,TRBD1,TGCGCCAGCAGCCAAGCGGACAGGGCAGTCACTGAAGCTTTCTTT,CASSQADRAVTEAFF
once,TRBV28,TRBJ2-3,TRBD2,TGTGCCAGCAGTCAAGCGGGGGGTGTAACAGATACGCAGTATTTT,CASSQAGGVTDTQYF
NA,TRBV4-2,TRBJ2-1,TRBD1,TGTGCCAGCAGCCAAGGCGAGACAGGGTTAATTCCCCCCTCCTACAATGAGCAGTTCTTC,CASSQGETGLIPPSYNEQFF
NA,TRBV5-1,TRBJ2-1,TRBD2,TGCGCCAGCAGCTTGGCCTCGGCTAGCGGGTTCTACAATGAGCAGTTCTTC,CASSLASASGFYNEQFF
NA,TRBV5-4,TRBJ1-1,NA,TGTGCCAGCAGCTGGATGGAGCACACTGAAGCTTTCTTT,CASSWMEHTEAFF
NA,TRBV28,TRBJ1-4,TRBD1,TGTGCCAGCAGTTTTCTGGTGGGACAGGCTGAAAAACTGTTTTTT,CASSFLVGQAEKLFF
NA,TRBV6-5,TRBJ1-2,TRBD1,TGTGCCAGCAGTTATACCGGGACAGGGAGGAACTATGGCTACACCTTC,CASSYTGTGRNYGYTF
NA,TRBV28,TRBJ2-1,TRBD1,TGTGCCAGCAGGACAGGGGGGGTCAATGAGCAGTTCTTC,CASRTGGVNEQFF
NA,TRBV18,TRBJ1-3,NA,TGTGCCAGCTCACCTATATTTGACAGTGGAAACACCATATATTTT,CASSPIFDSGNTIYF
NA,TRBV19,TRBJ2-3,TRBD2,TGTGCCAGTAGGATGACTAGCGGGGGGGCGGATACGCAGTATTTT,CASRMTSGGADTQYF
NA,TRBV11-2,TRBJ1-5,NA,TGTGCCAGCAGCGTATCCCCGGGGGGGCTGAGGCCCCAGCATTTT,CASSVSPGGLRPQHF
NA,TRBV25-1,TRBJ1-4,NA,TGTGCCAGCAATCCCTACGGGTCTGAAAAACTGTTTTTT,CASNPYGSEKLFF